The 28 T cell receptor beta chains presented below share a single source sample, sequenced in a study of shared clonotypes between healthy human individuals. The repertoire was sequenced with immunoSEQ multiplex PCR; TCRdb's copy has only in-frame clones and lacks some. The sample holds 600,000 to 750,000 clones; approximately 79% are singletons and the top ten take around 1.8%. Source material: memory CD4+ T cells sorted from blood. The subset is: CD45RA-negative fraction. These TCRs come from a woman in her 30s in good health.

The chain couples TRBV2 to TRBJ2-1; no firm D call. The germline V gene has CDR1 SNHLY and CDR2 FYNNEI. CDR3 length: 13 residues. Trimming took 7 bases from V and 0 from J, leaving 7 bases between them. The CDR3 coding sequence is TGTGCCAGCACTGGGGACTCCTACAATGAGCAGTTCTTC. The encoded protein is CASTGDSYNEQFF. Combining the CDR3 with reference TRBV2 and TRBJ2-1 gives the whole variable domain EPEVTQTPSHQVTQMGQEVILRCVPISNHLYFYWYRQILGQKVEFLVSFYNNEISEKSEIFDDQFSVERPDGSNFTLKIRSTKLEDSAMYFCASTGDSYNEQFFGPGTRLTVL.

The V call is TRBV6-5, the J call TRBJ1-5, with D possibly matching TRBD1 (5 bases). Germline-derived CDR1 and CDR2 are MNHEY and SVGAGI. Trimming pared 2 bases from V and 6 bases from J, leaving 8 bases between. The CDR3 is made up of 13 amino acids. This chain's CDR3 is CASSYTGPQPQHF. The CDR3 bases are TGTGCCAGCAGTTACACAGGCCCTCAGCCCCAGCATTTT.

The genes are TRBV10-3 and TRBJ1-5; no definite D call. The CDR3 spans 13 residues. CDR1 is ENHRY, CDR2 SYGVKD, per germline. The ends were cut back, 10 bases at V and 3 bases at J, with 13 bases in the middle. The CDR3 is CATGESFNQPQHF. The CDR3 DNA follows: TGTGCCACCGGCGAGAGTTTCAATCAGCCCCAGCATTTT.

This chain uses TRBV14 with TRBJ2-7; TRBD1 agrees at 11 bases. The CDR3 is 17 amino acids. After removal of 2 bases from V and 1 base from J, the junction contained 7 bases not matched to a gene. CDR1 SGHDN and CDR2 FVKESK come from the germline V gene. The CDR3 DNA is TGTGCCAGCAGCCAATCCATCGGGACAGGGGGGTCCTACGAGCAGTACTTC. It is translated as CASSQSIGTGGSYEQYF.

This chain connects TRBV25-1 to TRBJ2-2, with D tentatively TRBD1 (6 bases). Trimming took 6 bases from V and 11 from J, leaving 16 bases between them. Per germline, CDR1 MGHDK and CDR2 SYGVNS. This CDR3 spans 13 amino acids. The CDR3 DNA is TGTGCCAGCAGGGGACAACCAGGTGGTGAGCTGTTTTTT. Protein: CASRGQPGGELFF. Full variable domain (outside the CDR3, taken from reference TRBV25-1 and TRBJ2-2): EADIYQTPRYLVIGTGKKITLECSQTMGHDKMYWYQQDPGMELHLIHYSYGVNSTEKGDLSSESTVSRIRTEHFPLTLESARPSHTSQYLCASRGQPGGELFFGEGSRLTVL.

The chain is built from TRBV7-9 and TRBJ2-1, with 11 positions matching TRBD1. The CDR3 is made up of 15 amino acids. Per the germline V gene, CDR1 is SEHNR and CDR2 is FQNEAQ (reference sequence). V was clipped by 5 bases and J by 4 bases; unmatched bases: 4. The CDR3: CASSTGQGDYNEQFF. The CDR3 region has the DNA TGTGCCAGCAGCACGGGACAGGGGGATTACAATGAGCAGTTCTTC.

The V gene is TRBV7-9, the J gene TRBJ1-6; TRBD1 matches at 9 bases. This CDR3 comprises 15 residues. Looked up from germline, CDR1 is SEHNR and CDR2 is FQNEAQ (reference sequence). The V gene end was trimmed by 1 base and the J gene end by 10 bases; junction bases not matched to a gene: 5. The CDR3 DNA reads TGTGCCAGCAGCTTAGGGGACAGGGAAGGATCACCCCTCCACTTT. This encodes CASSLGDREGSPLHF.

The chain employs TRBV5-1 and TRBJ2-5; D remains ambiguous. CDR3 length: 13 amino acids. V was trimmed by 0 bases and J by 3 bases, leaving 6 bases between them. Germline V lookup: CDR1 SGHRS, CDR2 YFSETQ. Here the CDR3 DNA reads TGCGCCAGCAGCTTGGACGGAAAAGAGACCCAGTACTTC. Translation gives CASSLDGKETQYF.

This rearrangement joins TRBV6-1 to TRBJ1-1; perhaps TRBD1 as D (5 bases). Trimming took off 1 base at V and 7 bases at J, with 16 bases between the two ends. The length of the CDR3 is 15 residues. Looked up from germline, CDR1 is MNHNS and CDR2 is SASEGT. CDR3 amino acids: CASSEVAREGGEAFF. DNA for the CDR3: TGTGCCAGCAGTGAAGTAGCCAGGGAGGGAGGTGAAGCTTTCTTT.

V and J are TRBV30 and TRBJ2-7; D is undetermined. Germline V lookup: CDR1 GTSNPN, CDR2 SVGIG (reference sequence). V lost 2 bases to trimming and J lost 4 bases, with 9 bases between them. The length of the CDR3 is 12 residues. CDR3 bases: TGTGCCTGGAGTCAGGCCCGTTACGAGCAGTACTTC. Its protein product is CAWSQARYEQYF.

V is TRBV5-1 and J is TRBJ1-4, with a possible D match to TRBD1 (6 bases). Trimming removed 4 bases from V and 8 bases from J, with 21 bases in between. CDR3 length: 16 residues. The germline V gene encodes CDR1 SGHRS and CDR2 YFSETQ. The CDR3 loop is CASSPGAGTSKEKLFF. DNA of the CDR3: TGCGCCAGCAGCCCGGGGGCGGGAACGAGTAAGGAAAAACTGTTTTTT.

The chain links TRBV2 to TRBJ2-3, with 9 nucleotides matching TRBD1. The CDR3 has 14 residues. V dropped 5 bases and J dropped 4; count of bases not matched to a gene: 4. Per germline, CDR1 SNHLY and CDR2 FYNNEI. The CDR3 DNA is TGTGCCAGCAGTCGGGACAGGGTTTCAGATACGCAGTATTTT. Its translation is CASSRDRVSDTQYF.

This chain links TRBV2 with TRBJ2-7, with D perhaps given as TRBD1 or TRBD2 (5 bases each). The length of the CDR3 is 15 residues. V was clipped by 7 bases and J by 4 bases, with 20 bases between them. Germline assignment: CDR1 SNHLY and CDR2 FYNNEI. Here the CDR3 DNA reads TGTGCCAGCACTCCACACCCCGGGACCGAGTACGAGCAGTACTTC. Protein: CASTPHPGTEYEQYF.

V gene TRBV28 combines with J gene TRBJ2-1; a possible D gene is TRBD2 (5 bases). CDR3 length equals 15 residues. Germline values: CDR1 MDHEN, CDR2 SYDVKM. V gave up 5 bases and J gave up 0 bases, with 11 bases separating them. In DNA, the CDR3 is TGTGCCAGCAGTCCCCGGGAAATCTCCTACAATGAGCAGTTCTTC. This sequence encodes CASSPREISYNEQFF.

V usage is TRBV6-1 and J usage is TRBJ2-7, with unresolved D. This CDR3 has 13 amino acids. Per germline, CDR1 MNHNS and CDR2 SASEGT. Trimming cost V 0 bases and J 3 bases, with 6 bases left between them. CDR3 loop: CASSEAGFYEQYF. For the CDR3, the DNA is TGTGCCAGCAGTGAAGCGGGATTCTACGAGCAGTACTTC.

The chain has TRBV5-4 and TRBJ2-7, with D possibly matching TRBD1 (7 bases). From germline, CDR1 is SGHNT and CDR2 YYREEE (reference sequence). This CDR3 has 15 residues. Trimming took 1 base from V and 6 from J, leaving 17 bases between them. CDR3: CASSLSSGAGGEQYF. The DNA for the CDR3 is TGTGCCAGCAGCTTGTCTTCGGGAGCAGGGGGCGAGCAGTACTTC.

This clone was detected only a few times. In DNA form, the CDR3 reads TGTGCCACCAAGGGACTAGCGGTCACGTCCGGGGAGCTGTTTTTT. Translating it yields CATKGLAVTSGELFF. V and J are TRBV6-1 and TRBJ2-2; the match to TRBD2 covers 11 bases. The junction had 10 bases not matched to a gene; V was cut back by 10 bases and J by 6 bases. Germline values: CDR1 MNHNS, CDR2 SASEGT. The CDR3 has 15 residues.

CDR3 amino acids: CSANTGAEAFF. DNA for the CDR3: TGCAGCGCCAATACAGGGGCCGAAGCTTTCTTT. The chain recombines TRBV29-1 with TRBJ1-1; 7 bases are a match to TRBD1. With 7 bases clipped from V and 8 bases from J, the junction kept 7 bases outside the gene matches. The CDR3 contains 11 residues. CDR1 SQVTM and CDR2 ANQGSEA come from the germline V gene. Full variable domain (missing parts from reference TRBV29-1 and TRBJ1-1): SAVISQKPSRDICQRGTSLTIQCQVDSQVTMMFWYRQQPGQSLTLIATANQGSEATYESGFVIDKFPISRPNLTFSTLTVSNMSPEDSSIYLCSANTGAEAFFGQGTRLTVV.

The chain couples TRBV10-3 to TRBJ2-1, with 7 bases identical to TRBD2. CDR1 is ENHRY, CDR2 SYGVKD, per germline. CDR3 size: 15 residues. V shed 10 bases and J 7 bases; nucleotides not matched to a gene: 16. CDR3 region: CATRALAALVNEQFF. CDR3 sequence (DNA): TGTGCCACCCGGGCCCTAGCGGCCCTGGTGAATGAGCAGTTCTTC.

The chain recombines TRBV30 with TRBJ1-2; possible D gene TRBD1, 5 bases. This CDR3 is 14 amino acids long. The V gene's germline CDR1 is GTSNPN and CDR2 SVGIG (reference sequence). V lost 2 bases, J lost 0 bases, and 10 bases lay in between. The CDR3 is CAWSQGRTNYGYTF. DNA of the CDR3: TGTGCCTGGAGTCAGGGCAGAACTAACTATGGCTACACCTTC.

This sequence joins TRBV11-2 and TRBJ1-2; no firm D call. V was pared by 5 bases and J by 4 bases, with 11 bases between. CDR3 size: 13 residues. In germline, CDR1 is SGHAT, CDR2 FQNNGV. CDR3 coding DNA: TGTGCCAGCAGCCGTGCAGAGATCTATGGCTACACCTTC. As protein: CASSRAEIYGYTF.

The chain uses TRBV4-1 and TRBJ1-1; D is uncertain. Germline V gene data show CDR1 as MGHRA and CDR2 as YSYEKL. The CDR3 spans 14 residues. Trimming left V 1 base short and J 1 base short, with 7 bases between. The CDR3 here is CASSQVAGNTEAFF. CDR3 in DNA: TGCGCCAGCAGCCAAGTCGCTGGGAACACTGAAGCTTTCTTT.

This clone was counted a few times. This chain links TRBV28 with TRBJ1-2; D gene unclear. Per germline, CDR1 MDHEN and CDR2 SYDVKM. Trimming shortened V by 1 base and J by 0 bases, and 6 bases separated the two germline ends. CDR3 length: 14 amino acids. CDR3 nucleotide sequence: TGTGCCAGCAGTTTATTTCAAGCTAACTATGGCTACACCTTC. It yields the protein CASSLFQANYGYTF.

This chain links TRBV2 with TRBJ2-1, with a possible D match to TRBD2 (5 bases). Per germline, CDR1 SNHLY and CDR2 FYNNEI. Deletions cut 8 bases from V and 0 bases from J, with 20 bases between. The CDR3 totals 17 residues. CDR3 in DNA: TGTGCCAGCGGGATGGGGAGAGGGAAGAGCTCCTACAATGAGCAGTTCTTC. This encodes CASGMGRGKSSYNEQFF.

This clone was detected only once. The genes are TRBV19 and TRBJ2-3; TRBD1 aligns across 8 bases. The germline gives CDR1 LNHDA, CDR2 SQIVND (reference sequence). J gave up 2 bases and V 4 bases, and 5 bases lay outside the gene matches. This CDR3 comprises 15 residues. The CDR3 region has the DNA TGTGCCAGTAGTAGCTTGGGACAGGCCACAGATACGCAGTATTTT. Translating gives CASSSLGQATDTQYF.

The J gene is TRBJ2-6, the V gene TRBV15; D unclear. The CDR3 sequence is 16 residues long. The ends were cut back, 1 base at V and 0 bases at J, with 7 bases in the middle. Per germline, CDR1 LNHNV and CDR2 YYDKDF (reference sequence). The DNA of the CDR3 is TGTGCCACCAGCAGAGGAACCATCTCTGGGGCCAACGTCCTGACTTTC. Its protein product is CATSRGTISGANVLTF.

CDR3 sequence reads: CASSLANTDGELFF. The CDR3, as DNA: TGTGCCAGCAGCTTAGCGAACACGGACGGGGAGCTGTTTTTT. The chain couples TRBV11-3 to TRBJ2-2; D is unresolved. CDR3 length: 14 residues. V was cut by 1 base and J by 7 bases, with 10 bases left in between. Germline loops: CDR1 SGHNT, CDR2 YENEEA.

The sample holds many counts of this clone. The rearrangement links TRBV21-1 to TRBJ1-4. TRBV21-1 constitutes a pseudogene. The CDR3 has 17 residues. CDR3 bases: TGTGCCAGCAGCAAAGAACTGAGAGGTGCCACTAATGAAAAACTGTTTTTT. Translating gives CASSKELRGATNEKLFF.